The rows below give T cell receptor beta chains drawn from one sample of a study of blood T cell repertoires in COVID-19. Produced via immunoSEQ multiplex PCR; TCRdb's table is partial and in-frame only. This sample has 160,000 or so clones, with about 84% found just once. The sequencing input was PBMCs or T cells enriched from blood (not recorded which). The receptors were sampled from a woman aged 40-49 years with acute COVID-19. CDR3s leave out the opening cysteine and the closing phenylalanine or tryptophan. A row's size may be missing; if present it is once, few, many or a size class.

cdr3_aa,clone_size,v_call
AWSFGHRAYNEQF,once,TRBV30
ASSEIEQGAGELF,-,TRBV6-1
ASSFWTGGNSPLH,-,TRBV7-2
ATSDPGLAGAVQSYEQY,-,TRBV24-1
AIRPTSGLYNEQF,-,TRBV10-3
ASSSYGELF,-,TRBV5-4
ASSSTTGVDQPQH,-,TRBV7-9
ASRDSRTNEKLF,-,TRBV10-3
ASSQDWSSGANVLT,-,TRBV4-2
ASSVNRGHTGELF,-,TRBV19
ASSSRGQGSETQY,-,TRBV7-3
ASAQDSPTDTQY,-,TRBV12-5
ASSSLGLAEDEQF,-,TRBV6-5
ASSISSEGAEAF,-,TRBV19
SASTRDRRPYGYT,-,TRBV20-1
ASSPPGRGEQF,-,TRBV3-1/TRBV3-2
AWTSSGSNQPQH,few,TRBV30
ASSGSRGRAYEQY,-,TRBV11-1
ASSLQGLAGELF,-,TRBV5-1
AWSPLANSGNTIY,-,TRBV30
ASSETGSPNTEAF,many,TRBV10-2
ASNKRLAGYNEQF,-,TRBV2
ASSLDLSGGGDEQF,-,TRBV5-1
ASSEDLAGGIGRTGELF,-,TRBV2
ASRIRGRIYGYT,-,TRBV12-2
ASSPTGNNSPLH,-,TRBV19
ASSFGDFSNEQF,-,TRBV11-3
ASSADIDTNTEAF,-,TRBV19
ASSFRSPTSGNTIY,-,TRBV11-3
ARSLERVSQPQH,-,TRBV5-3
ASSVGTGGGYGYT,-,TRBV9
SVGGQRIGEQF,-,TRBV29-1
ASSSTTYSNQPQH,-,TRBV5-6
ASSVGQGGSGYTDTQY,-,TRBV6-1
ALSGTGGPYSNQPQH,-,TRBV30
ASRENQGTSDYNEQF,-,TRBV2
ASSQTGLNTGELF,-,TRBV5-1
ASSSTGDYGYT,-,TRBV5-5
ASSLGQGDYYGYT,once,TRBV5-1
AISERIRGPEAF,-,TRBV10-3